One sample yielded the 14 T cell receptor beta chains listed below, sequenced in a study of T cells in Graves' hyperthyroidism and ophthalmopathy. Amplification targeted TCR beta CDR3 regions from RNA transcripts. Carried out on the TCR CDR3, a first-round RT-PCR used the HTBI primer set. TCRdb used MiXCR to reprocess the multiplex PCR reads, holding one entry per CDR3 protein. The sample holds 250,000 or so distinct CDR3 sequences; about 17% are singletons and the top ten take about 30%. Material: blood. The receptors here all came from a woman between 18 and 29 years old with Graves' ophthalmopathy.

This clonotype has at least ten counts. V usage is TRBV7-9 and J usage is TRBJ1-1; 11 bases match TRBD1. Trimming removed 5 bases from V and 4 bases from J; junction bases left unmatched: 12. This CDR3 spans 17 amino acids. Germline CDR1 and CDR2: SEHNR and FQNEAQ (reference sequence). The CDR3 is CASSPRPGQGESTEAFF. The CDR3 DNA sequence: TGTGCCAGCAGCCCCCGTCCGGGACAGGGGGAGAGCACTGAAGCTTTCTTT. Full variable domain (missing parts from reference TRBV7-9 and TRBJ1-1): DTGVSQNPRHKITKRGQNVTFRCDPISEHNRLYWYRQTLGQGPEFLTYFQNEAQLEKSRLLSDRFSAERPKGSFSTLEIQRTEQGDSAMYLCASSPRPGQGESTEAFFGQGTRLTVV.

This clonotype came up many times. V usage is TRBV11-2 and J usage is TRBJ2-5, with D possibly TRBD1 on 6 matching bases. The germline V gene has CDR1 SGHAT and CDR2 FQNNGV. V lost 2 bases and J 4 bases, leaving 17 bases between the germline ends. This CDR3 contains 16 residues. The CDR3 sequence: CASSLSSYRARETQYF. CDR3 sequence (DNA): TGTGCCAGCAGCTTAAGCTCTTACAGGGCCCGAGAGACCCAGTACTTC.

This clonotype came up many times. The genes are TRBV27 and TRBJ2-1; D is perhaps TRBD1 (5 bases). This CDR3 has 14 residues. Deletions cut 6 bases from V and 7 bases from J, with 16 bases between. From germline, CDR1 is MNHEY and CDR2 SMNVEV (reference sequence). In DNA, the CDR3 is TGTGCCAGCAGCTCCCTGGCAGGGTGGAATGAGCAGTTCTTC. Translation gives CASSSLAGWNEQFF.

The chain links TRBV20-1 to TRBJ2-5; weak D call: TRBD2 (6 bases). Germline CDR1 is DFQATT and CDR2 is SNEGSKA (reference sequence). This CDR3 contains 15 residues. Trimming removed 3 bases from V and 4 bases from J, with 18 bases in between. The DNA for the CDR3 is TGCAGTGCTAGTTCGGCTAGCAGGAGGGCAGAGACCCAGTACTTC. Encoded protein: CSASSASRRAETQYF.

The chain has TRBV10-3 and TRBJ1-1; perhaps TRBD1 as D (6 bases). V lost 4 bases and J 0 bases, leaving 12 bases between the germline ends. The CDR3 is 15 residues long. Per germline, CDR1 ENHRY and CDR2 SYGVKD. CDR3 nucleotide sequence: TGTGCCATCAGTGGGACAACAGGGATGAACACTGAAGCTTTCTTT. Its translation is CAISGTTGMNTEAFF.

This clonotype was counted between two and nine times. The V and J genes are TRBV25-1 and TRBJ2-2; 8 bases fit TRBD2. Germline V gene data show CDR1 as MGHDK and CDR2 as SYGVNS. The CDR3 covers 16 residues. Trimming cost V 2 bases and J 5 bases; bases outside gene matches: 7. The CDR3: CASSEPGLVGTGELFF. CDR3 nucleotides: TGTGCCAGCAGTGAACCGGGACTAGTTGGAACCGGGGAGCTGTTTTTT.

This clonotype was seen at least ten times. V is TRBV7-8 and J is TRBJ2-5, with TRBD2 identical over 7 bases. The CDR3 has 18 residues. Trimming at V came to 5 bases and at J to 1 base, leaving 16 bases not matched to a gene. Germline loops: CDR1 SGHVS, CDR2 FQNEAQ. The CDR3 DNA sequence: TGTGCCAGCAGCGGGGGGGTGGCTACGACCCGACTCCAAGAGACCCAGTACTTC. This codes for CASSGGVATTRLQETQYF. Using reference TRBV7-8 and TRBJ2-5 for the parts outside the CDR3, the full variable domain is GAGVSQSPRYKVAKRGQDVALRCDPISGHVSLFWYQQALGQGPEFLTYFQNEAQLDKSGLPSDRFFAERPEGSVSTLKIQRTQQEDSAVYLCASSGGVATTRLQETQYFGPGTRLLVL.

The sample holds many counts of this clonotype. One junction end disagrees with the germline gene, perhaps due to a read error. The rearrangement joins TRBV7-7 to TRBJ2-1, with D perhaps matching TRBD2 (5 bases). CDR1 is SSHAT and CDR2 is FNYEAQ in the germline V gene (reference sequence). This CDR3 has 14 amino acids. CDR3 in DNA: TGTGCTAGCAGCCCCCTGGACTTATACAATGAGCAGTTCTTC. It encodes CASSPLDLYNEQFF.

This clonotype showed up many times. The V call is TRBV28, the J call TRBJ2-6, with a possible D match to TRBD1 (6 bases). This CDR3 spans 18 amino acids. Germline CDR1 is MDHEN and CDR2 is SYDVKM. Trimming pared 5 bases from V and 0 bases from J, leaving 17 bases between. CDR3 nucleotide sequence: TGTGCCAGCAGTCCCAAACAGGGTCGGGGCTCTGGGGCCAACGTCCTGACTTTC. This sequence encodes CASSPKQGRGSGANVLTF. Drawing the rest from reference TRBV28 and TRBJ2-6, the complete variable domain is DVKVTQSSRYLVKRTGEKVFLECVQDMDHENMFWYRQDPGLGLRLIYFSYDVKMKEKGDIPEGYSVSREKKERFSLILESASTNQTSMYLCASSPKQGRGSGANVLTFGAGSRLTVL.

This clonotype was seen at least ten times. The V gene is TRBV2, the J gene TRBJ2-5; TRBD2 agrees at 8 bases. The trim removed 8 bases at V and 4 bases at J, leaving 15 bases unmatched. The CDR3 length is 16 residues. Per germline, CDR1 SNHLY and CDR2 FYNNEI. The CDR3 loop reads CASGEGTRKLAETQYF. In DNA form, the CDR3 reads TGTGCCAGCGGCGAGGGGACTAGGAAACTTGCAGAGACCCAGTACTTC. Drawing the rest from reference TRBV2 and TRBJ2-5, the complete variable domain is EPEVTQTPSHQVTQMGQEVILRCVPISNHLYFYWYRQILGQKVEFLVSFYNNEISEKSEIFDDQFSVERPDGSNFTLKIRSTKLEDSAMYFCASGEGTRKLAETQYFGPGTRLLVL.

This clonotype was seen ten or more times. V and J are TRBV28 and TRBJ2-1, with 11 bases identical to TRBD2. This CDR3 comprises 17 residues. Germline assignment: CDR1 MDHEN and CDR2 SYDVKM. With V trimmed by 4 bases and J by 4 bases, 9 bases remained unmatched. The CDR3, as DNA: TGTGCCAGCAGTTCAATCGCCCTAGCGGGAGGTTACAATGAGCAGTTCTTC. Encoded protein: CASSSIALAGGYNEQFF.

This clonotype has a count of ten or more. V and J are TRBV19 and TRBJ2-3, with TRBD2 as a possible D gene (5 bases). Germline V CDR1 and CDR2: LNHDA, SQIVND (reference sequence). This CDR3 is 14 amino acids long. V dropped 7 bases and J dropped 2 bases, with 13 bases sitting between them. CDR3 bases: TGTGCCAGTAAAACTACTAGGCACACAGATACGCAGTATTTT. The encoded protein is CASKTTRHTDTQYF. Together with reference TRBV19 and TRBJ2-3, the CDR3 gives the full variable domain: DGGITQSPKYLFRKEGQNVTLSCEQNLNHDAMYWYRQDPGQGLRLIYYSQIVNDFQKGDIAEGYSVSREKKESFPLTVTSAQKNPTAFYLCASKTTRHTDTQYFGPGTRLTVL.

This clonotype was recorded at least ten times. The chain has TRBV18 and TRBJ1-2, with D unresolved. Germline loops: CDR1 KGHSH, CDR2 LQKENI. With 0 bases removed from V and 4 bases from J, the gap between germline ends came to 18 bases. CDR3 length equals 17 residues. This CDR3 is CASSPPSPGNWGYGYTF. The CDR3 DNA is TGTGCCAGCTCACCACCGAGCCCGGGAAATTGGGGCTATGGCTACACCTTC.

This clonotype was observed many times. This sequence joins TRBV20-1 and TRBJ2-1; possible D gene TRBD2, 6 bases. The V end lost 3 bases, the J end lost 6 bases, and 12 bases lay between the germline ends. This CDR3 has 13 amino acids. Germline loops: CDR1 DFQATT, CDR2 SNEGSKA (reference sequence). In DNA, the CDR3 is TGCAGTGCTAGTGACGGGAGAGCCAATGAGCAGTTCTTC. Translating gives CSASDGRANEQFF.